Sequencing of this T cell receptor (beta chain) was carried out in a study of blood T cell repertoires in COVID-19. Overall study: The analysed material was cDNA or gDNA that came from T cells, B-cell-depleted T cells, or PBMCs.

Authors' processing steps: For nucleated cells, counts were estimated from reference gene primer amplification. Assay used: immunoSEQ multiplex PCR; TCRdb lists only in-frame clones, some missing. V and J calls and clone size are those listed in that table; D and trimming were worked out from the DNA. The sample consists of tens of thousands of clones, 85% to 90% of them appearing once. The sequence was collected from a man aged 55-75 years with acute or convalescent COVID-19. Material for sequencing was peripheral blood.

DNA for the CDR3: TGCGCCAGCAGTGATTCAGGGCCCAACACTGAAGCTTTCTTT. Translated, it gives CASSDSGPNTEAFF. This chain joins TRBV10-2 and TRBJ1-1; maybe TRBD1 (5 bases). The CDR3 length is 14 residues. Trimming cost V 3 bases and J 2 bases, with 10 bases left between them. The V gene's germline CDR1 is WSHSY and CDR2 SAAADI.